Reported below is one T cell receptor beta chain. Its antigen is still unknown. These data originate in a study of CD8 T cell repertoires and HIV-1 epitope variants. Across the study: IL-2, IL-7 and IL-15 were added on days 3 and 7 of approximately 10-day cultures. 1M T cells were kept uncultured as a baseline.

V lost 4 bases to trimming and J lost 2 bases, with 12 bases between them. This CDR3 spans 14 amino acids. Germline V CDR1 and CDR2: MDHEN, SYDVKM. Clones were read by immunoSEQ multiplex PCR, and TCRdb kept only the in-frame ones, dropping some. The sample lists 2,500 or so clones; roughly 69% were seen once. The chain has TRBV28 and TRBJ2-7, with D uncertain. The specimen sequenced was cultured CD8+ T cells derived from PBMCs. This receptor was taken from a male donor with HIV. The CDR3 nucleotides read TGTGCCAGCAGTTCAGATGTCTCGGCCTACGAGCAGTACTTC. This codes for CASSSDVSAYEQYF. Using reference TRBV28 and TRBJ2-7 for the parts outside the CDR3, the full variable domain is DVKVTQSSRYLVKRTGEKVFLECVQDMDHENMFWYRQDPGLGLRLIYFSYDVKMKEKGDIPEGYSVSREKKERFSLILESASTNQTSMYLCASSSDVSAYEQYFGPGTRLTVT.